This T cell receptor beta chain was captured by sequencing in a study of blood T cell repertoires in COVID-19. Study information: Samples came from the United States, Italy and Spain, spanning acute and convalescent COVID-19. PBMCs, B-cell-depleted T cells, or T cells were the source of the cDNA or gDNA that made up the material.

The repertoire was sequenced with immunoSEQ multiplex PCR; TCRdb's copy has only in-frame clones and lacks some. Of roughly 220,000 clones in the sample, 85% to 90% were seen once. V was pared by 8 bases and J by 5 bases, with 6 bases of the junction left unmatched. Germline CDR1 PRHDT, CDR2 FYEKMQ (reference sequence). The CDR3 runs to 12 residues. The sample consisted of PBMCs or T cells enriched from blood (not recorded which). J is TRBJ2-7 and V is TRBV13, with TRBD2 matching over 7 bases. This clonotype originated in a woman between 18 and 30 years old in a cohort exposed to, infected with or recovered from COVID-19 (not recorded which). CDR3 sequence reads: CASGEGLNEQYF. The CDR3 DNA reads TGTGCCAGCGGGGAGGGTCTAAACGAGCAGTACTTC.